This TCR beta chain was identified in a study of spatial heterogeneity in lung cancer (dated by TCRdb to between 2017 and 2020). With regard to the full study: More beta-chain than alpha-chain transcripts were consistently detected, likely reflecting higher beta-chain transcript abundance. Both alpha and beta chains were TCR-sequenced in approximately 200 tumor regions, some 64 matched nontumor lung samples and around 54 PBMC samples obtained at surgery. Nonsynonymous mutation counts, determined by whole-exome sequencing of tumor tissue, were related to features of the TCR repertoire. In the raw uncorrected reads, each unique combination of TCR and UMI appeared more than ten times on average. TCR alpha and beta repertoires were quantitatively compared across multiple tumor regions, matched nontumor lung and blood in non-small cell lung cancer. Broad study findings and their caveats: Ubiquitous expanded tumor TCRs showed up in blood more often at tumor resection than at routine follow-up. Additional single-cell paired TCR alpha and beta sequencing was considered necessary to confirm, at a functional level, the hypothesis that regional TCRs recognize regional mutations.

For CDR1 and CDR2, the germline V gene lists MGHRA and YSYEKL. The CDR3 runs 18 amino acids, cysteine and phenylalanine included. Of all the DNA, just the CDR3 is kept, 54 bases in frame from base 1. Between the V and J ends, shortened by 1 base and 7 bases respectively, the junction contains 22 bases. The label giving this sample's time point can be read as: sample taken at primary tumor resection. For TCR sequencing, whole RNA was extracted from tumor and nontumor lung tissue, or from cryopreserved PBMC samples, and no cell sorting was done. The donors were approximately 70 patients from the lung TRACERx cohort who had early-stage, untreated non-small cell lung cancer. Only patients with enough RNA available from two or more tumor regions were chosen for TCR sequencing. This clonotype occurred many times. Its binding antigen is unknown. No much larger clone exists at a distance of one base, and base qualities are not known.

Library prep was done by 5' RACE. Sequencing used a NextSeq 500. In the TCR library protocol, a unique molecular identifier was attached to each TCR cDNA molecule so that PCR and sequencing errors could be corrected. The paper's processing steps were these. TCR identification, UMI-based error correction and CDR3 extraction were performed with Decombinator tools. TCRs above a frequency of 2 per 1,000, corresponding to the top 1% of the tumor frequency distribution, were defined as expanded. Renyi diversity was calculated using the R vegan package after each repertoire was subsampled 100 times to 5,000 TCRs. CDR3 similarity networks were built from amino acid triplet string-kernel similarity, with CDR3s being connected when pairwise similarity was above 0.82. TCRdb cleaned the public reads at Q25 with fastp, built clones with MiXCR and kept in-frame beta chains. Every CDR3 protein is listed once, alongside the most common genes and DNA of its rows. What appears here as the V and J calls and clone size reflects TCRdb's work, not the paper's. The table for this sample lists almost 75,000 distinct CDR3 sequences; about 14% of them were counted only once. Roughly 7% of the sample lies in the top ten.

The sequence was obtained from a male donor with early-stage non-small cell lung cancer. Sample: PBMCs, taken at surgery. The chain employs TRBV4-1 and TRBJ2-2; no D gene call is confident. At the DNA level, the sequence is TGCGCCAGCAGCCAAGCGGGTAGGGAAGCAGGATTCGTCGGGGAGCTGTTTTTT. This codes for CASSQAGREAGFVGELFF.